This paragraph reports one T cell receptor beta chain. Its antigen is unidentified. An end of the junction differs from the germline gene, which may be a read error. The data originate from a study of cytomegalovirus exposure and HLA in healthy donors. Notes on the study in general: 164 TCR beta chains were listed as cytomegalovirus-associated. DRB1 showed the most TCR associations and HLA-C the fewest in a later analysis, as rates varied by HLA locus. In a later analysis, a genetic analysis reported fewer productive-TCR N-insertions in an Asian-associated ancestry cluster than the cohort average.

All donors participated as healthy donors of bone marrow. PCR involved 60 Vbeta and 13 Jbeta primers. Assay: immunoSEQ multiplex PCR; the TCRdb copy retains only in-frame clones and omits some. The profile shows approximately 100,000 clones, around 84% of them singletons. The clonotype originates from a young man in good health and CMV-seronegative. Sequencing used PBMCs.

The CDR3 is CASSPGTIVAETQYF. CDR3 coding DNA: TGTGCTAGCAGCCCCGGGACAATAGTAGCGGAGACCCAGTACTTC. V usage is TRBV7-7 and J usage is TRBJ2-5; TRBD1 might be the D (6 bases). This CDR3 comprises 15 residues. Germline CDR1 is SSHAT and CDR2 is FNYEAQ (reference sequence).